These 15 T cell receptor beta chains were all obtained from the same sample, sequenced in a study of shared clonotypes between healthy human individuals. CD45RO negativity and positive selection for CCR7 defined naive CD8 cells, a population that excluded terminally differentiated effector memory CD45RA+ cells. This table comes from immunoSEQ multiplex PCR, and its TCRdb copy is limited to in-frame clones, with some not included. The sample includes around 550,000 clones, 85% to 95% seen only once; the top ten take over 0.095%. What was sequenced was naive CD8+ T cells sorted from blood. These receptors came from a young woman in good health.

This chain links TRBV9 with TRBJ2-3; 13 positions agree with TRBD2. The V segment lost 4 bases and the J segment 4 bases; nucleotides outside the gene matches: 18. CDR1 is SGDLS, CDR2 YYNGEE, per germline. The CDR3 totals 20 residues. CDR3 in DNA: TGTGCCAGCAGCCCTCTAGGACTAGCGGGAGAGGGGGGGGCGGCAGATACGCAGTATTTT. Amino acids: CASSPLGLAGEGGAADTQYF.

This clone occurred once. CDR3 DNA sequence: TGTGCCAGCGGGACCGGGGAGCTGTTTTTT. Amino acids: CASGTGELFF. The V and J genes are TRBV27 and TRBJ2-2; D is ambiguous. This CDR3 contains 10 residues. V lost 8 bases and J 5 bases, leaving 3 bases between the germline ends. Looked up from germline, CDR1 is MNHEY and CDR2 is SMNVEV (reference sequence).

This chain joins TRBV29-1 and TRBJ2-1; 9 bases align to TRBD2. V gave up 2 bases and J gave up 14 bases; unmatched junction bases: 4. Per germline, CDR1 SQVTM and CDR2 ANQGSEA. The CDR3 runs 11 residues. This CDR3 reads CSVEQVAGEFF. CDR3 DNA: TGCAGCGTTGAACAGGTAGCGGGAGAGTTCTTC.

This sequence joins TRBV28 and TRBJ2-7; 13 nucleotides line up with TRBD2. V was pared by 4 bases and J by 2 bases, with 8 bases of the junction left unmatched. The CDR3 extends over 17 amino acids. Germline assignment: CDR1 MDHEN and CDR2 SYDVKM. The CDR3 sequence: CASSSLAGTSGAYEQYF. As DNA, the CDR3 is TGTGCCAGCAGTTCTCTAGCCGGGACTAGCGGGGCCTACGAGCAGTACTTC.

This clone was recorded only once. The junction shows a germline mismatch at one end, possibly a read error. This chain joins TRBV6-5 and TRBJ2-7, with a weak D call TRBD1 (6 bases). Per the germline V gene, CDR1 is MNHEY and CDR2 is SVGAGI. The CDR3 runs 15 residues. DNA for the CDR3: TGTGCCAGCAGTAACTCTGGGGGCCTGAGGGACGAGCAGTACTTC. Translating gives CASSNSGGLRDEQYF.

The rearrangement uses TRBV7-6 and TRBJ2-7; TRBD2 agrees at 7 bases. CDR1 SGHVS and CDR2 FNYEAQ come from the germline V gene. The CDR3 is 15 residues long. The V and J ends lost 2 bases and 3 bases, in that order; junction bases with no gene match: 7. CDR3 in DNA: TGTGCCAGCAGCTTAAGCGGGGCTGGGAACTACGAGCAGTACTTC. Its protein is CASSLSGAGNYEQYF.

This clone was observed once. This rearrangement joins TRBV7-8 to TRBJ1-3; 10 bases are a match to TRBD1. This CDR3 has 15 amino acids. The V gene end was trimmed by 3 bases and the J gene end by 5 bases; junction bases not matched to a gene: 4. Looked up from germline, CDR1 is SGHVS and CDR2 is FQNEAQ. The chain's CDR3 is CASSLWGQGRNTIYF. CDR3 coding DNA: TGTGCCAGCAGCTTGTGGGGACAGGGGAGAAACACCATATATTTT. Full variable domain (rest looked up from reference TRBV7-8 and TRBJ1-3): GAGVSQSPRYKVAKRGQDVALRCDPISGHVSLFWYQQALGQGPEFLTYFQNEAQLDKSGLPSDRFFAERPEGSVSTLKIQRTQQEDSAVYLCASSLWGQGRNTIYFGEGSWLTVV.

The V call is TRBV27, the J call TRBJ2-7; 9 bases match TRBD1. J lost 5 bases, V lost 5 bases, and 7 bases had no gene match. Germline CDR1 and CDR2: MNHEY and SMNVEV (reference sequence). This CDR3 has 14 residues. The CDR3 protein is CASSPGTGFDEQYF. In DNA form, the CDR3 reads TGTGCCAGCAGTCCCGGGACAGGGTTTGACGAGCAGTACTTC.

The rearrangement links TRBV11-2 to TRBJ2-1; no clear D gene. Looked up from germline, CDR1 is SGHAT and CDR2 is FQNNGV. This CDR3 comprises 16 residues. Between the trimmed V and J ends, which lost 3 bases and 2 bases, there was a span of 14 bases. CDR3 DNA: TGTGCCAGCAGCTTGGATCGTTGGGGTGCCTACAATGAGCAGTTCTTC. Protein: CASSLDRWGAYNEQFF.

To note about this clone: A read error may account for a junction end that differs from germline. The chain is built from TRBV20-1 and TRBJ2-1; D gene unclear. CDR3 length: 11 amino acids. Germline CDR1 DFQATT, CDR2 SNEGSKA (reference sequence). CDR3 sequence (DNA): TGCAGCGCTAAGGTGGGAACTGAGCAGTTCTTC. Its protein product is CSAKVGTEQFF.

The V and J genes are TRBV27 and TRBJ1-5, with D possibly TRBD1 on 5 matching bases. The CDR3 loop spans 17 amino acids. V lost 2 bases and J 0 bases, leaving 14 bases between the germline ends. CDR1 is MNHEY and CDR2 is SMNVEV in the germline V gene (reference sequence). CDR3 nucleotide sequence: TGTGCCAGCAGTTTACTACAGGATTTATATAGCAATCAGCCCCAGCATTTT. It codes for CASSLLQDLYSNQPQHF.

DNA of the CDR3: TGTGCCAGCAGCATCGGACAGGGCTTTGATGAGATGTTTTTT. It yields the protein CASSIGQGFDEMFF. The gene calls are TRBV13 and TRBJ1-4; 8 bases are a match to TRBD1. J gave up 15 bases and V 5 bases, and 14 bases lay outside the gene matches. From germline, CDR1 is PRHDT and CDR2 FYEKMQ (reference sequence). The CDR3 is 14 residues long.

The gene calls are TRBV2 and TRBJ1-3; 9 bases line up with TRBD1. The CDR3 sequence is 18 residues long. Germline assignment: CDR1 SNHLY and CDR2 FYNNEI. V gave up 2 bases and J gave up 0 bases; unmatched junction bases: 8. Written as DNA, the CDR3 is TGTGCCAGCAGTGAATTGGTTGGGACAGGGAGCTCTGGAAACACCATATATTTT. It specifies CASSELVGTGSSGNTIYF.

This sequence joins TRBV5-8 and TRBJ1-5; D gene ambiguous. CDR3 length: 20 amino acids. Trimming shortened V by 0 bases and J by 1 base, and 23 bases separated the two germline ends. The germline CDR1 and CDR2 sequences are SGHTS and YDEGEE. The CDR3 sequence is CASSLDGFGEGGISNQPQHF. In DNA form, the CDR3 reads TGTGCCAGCAGCTTGGATGGCTTTGGAGAGGGCGGGATCAGCAATCAGCCCCAGCATTTT.

V usage is TRBV11-2 and J usage is TRBJ1-5, with D uncertain. The CDR3 sequence is 15 residues long. V gave up 4 bases and J gave up 2 bases, with 12 bases separating them. CDR1 is SGHAT, CDR2 FQNNGV, per germline. CDR3: CASSSSPGGNQPQHF. CDR3 coding DNA: TGTGCCAGCAGCTCTAGTCCCGGCGGCAATCAGCCCCAGCATTTT.